This entry lists 22 T cell receptor beta chains sequenced from one sample in a study of blood T cell repertoires in COVID-19. TCRdb's copy holds only in-frame clones and misses some; the assay was immunoSEQ multiplex PCR. Of roughly 99,000 clones listed, about three quarters were seen once; the top ten hold around 4.4%. Sequenced input: peripheral blood. These receptors were taken from a man in his 70s with acute or convalescent COVID-19.

This sequence joins TRBV19 and TRBJ1-5, with D possibly TRBD1 on 5 matching bases. Per the germline V gene, CDR1 is LNHDA and CDR2 is SQIVND (reference sequence). Trimming shortened V by 1 base and J by 6 bases, and 16 bases separated the two germline ends. The CDR3 extends over 16 amino acids. The CDR3 DNA reads TGTGCCAGTAGTATAGGGGCAGGGCTTACGGGTCAGCCCCAGCATTTT. Translating gives CASSIGAGLTGQPQHF.

The CDR3 sequence: CASSPGTEASGANVLTF. DNA for the CDR3: TGTGCCAGCAGTCCCGGGACAGAGGCCTCTGGGGCCAACGTCCTGACTTTC. The V and J genes are TRBV2 and TRBJ2-6; 7 bases map to TRBD1. The junction had 7 bases not matched to a gene; V was cut back by 5 bases and J by 0 bases. CDR1 and CDR2 (germline): SNHLY, FYNNEI. The CDR3 consists of 17 residues.

The rearrangement uses TRBV7-9 and TRBJ2-7; 8 nucleotides agree with TRBD1. J gave up 0 bases and V 1 base, and 8 bases lay outside the gene matches. This CDR3 has 17 residues. The germline CDR1 and CDR2 sequences are SEHNR and FQNEAQ (reference sequence). CDR3 DNA: TGTGCCAGCAGCTTAGATGGGACAGGTGAGAGCTCCTACGAGCAGTACTTC. It specifies CASSLDGTGESSYEQYF.

The rearrangement uses TRBV19 and TRBJ2-1; 7 bases map to TRBD1. The length of the CDR3 is 15 residues. V was clipped by 0 bases and J by 2 bases; unmatched bases: 1. CDR1 LNHDA and CDR2 SQIVND come from the germline V gene (reference sequence). DNA for the CDR3: TGTGCCAGTAGTATAGACACAGGGGCCTACAATGAGCAGTTCTTC. This gives the protein CASSIDTGAYNEQFF.

The rearrangement links TRBV2 to TRBJ1-3; 7 bases are shared with TRBD1. Germline CDR1 is SNHLY and CDR2 is FYNNEI. The CDR3 contains 17 residues. V lost 7 bases, J lost 0 bases, and 12 bases stayed unmatched. The CDR3 DNA reads as TGTGCCAGCACCAGGGGCCCGACAGGGCCCTCTGGAAACACCATATATTTT. Its translation is CASTRGPTGPSGNTIYF.

The chain has TRBV12-3 or TRBV12-4 and TRBJ1-1; D is ambiguous. The V end was cut by 5 bases, the J end by 1 base, with 5 bases between. The CDR3 loop spans 12 amino acids. This CDR3 reads CASSVQNTEAFF. The CDR3 DNA follows: TGTGCCAGCAGTGTTCAGAACACTGAAGCTTTCTTT.

With regard to this clone: Compared with germline, one end of the junction differs, possibly owing to a read error. The rearrangement uses TRBV19 and TRBJ1-5, with D possibly TRBD1 on 6 matching bases. The CDR3 loop spans 14 amino acids. Germline V lookup: CDR1 LNHDA, CDR2 SQIVND (reference sequence). Here the CDR3 reads CASSITGGNQPQHF. The CDR3 DNA is TGTGCCAGTAGTATTACGGGGGGCAACCAGCCCCAGCATTTT.

A few counts support this clone. The chain uses TRBV12-3 or TRBV12-4 and TRBJ1-1; 7 bases align to TRBD1. V lost 3 bases, J lost 4 bases, and 2 bases stayed unmatched. There are 13 residues in the CDR3. This CDR3 is CASSFRTGTEAFF. CDR3 DNA sequence: TGTGCCAGCAGTTTCCGGACAGGCACTGAAGCTTTCTTT.

The rearrangement links TRBV19 to TRBJ2-1; D gene ambiguous. The ends were cut back, 3 bases at V and 5 bases at J, with 8 bases in the middle. Germline V lookup: CDR1 LNHDA, CDR2 SQIVND (reference sequence). This CDR3 has 13 residues. Here the CDR3 reads CASSIYRDNEQFF. DNA for the CDR3: TGTGCCAGTAGTATCTACCGGGACAATGAGCAGTTCTTC.

V is TRBV25-1 and J is TRBJ2-7; D is unclear. V was cut by 1 base and J by 3 bases, with 10 bases left in between. CDR1 and CDR2 from the germline V gene are MGHDK and SYGVNS. This CDR3 has 14 amino acids. The CDR3, as DNA: TGTGCCAGCAGTGAATCCGGCAGGAACTACGAGCAGTACTTC. Amino acid sequence: CASSESGRNYEQYF.

The genes are TRBV4-1 and TRBJ2-3; the D gene is possibly TRBD1 (7 bases). This CDR3 region has 16 residues. The V gene lost 2 bases and the J gene lost 3 bases, with 15 bases spanning the gap. CDR1 MGHRA and CDR2 YSYEKL come from the germline V gene. CDR3 coding DNA: TGCGCCAGCAGCCAATTTGCGGAGGGGGCGACAGATACGCAGTATTTT. It codes for CASSQFAEGATDTQYF.

The V gene is TRBV25-1, the J gene TRBJ1-2; 8 bases agree with TRBD1. The CDR3 has 14 amino acids. Looked up from germline, CDR1 is MGHDK and CDR2 is SYGVNS. The junction had 12 bases not matched to a gene; V was cut back by 7 bases and J by 8 bases. The CDR3 loop is CASNEGGRGLGYTF. CDR3 in DNA: TGTGCCAGCAATGAGGGTGGCAGGGGGCTCGGCTACACCTTC.

The genes are TRBV7-8 and TRBJ1-1, with no clear D. The CDR3 length is 14 residues. V lost 4 bases and J lost 10, with 19 bases in between. Germline loops: CDR1 SGHVS, CDR2 FQNEAQ. CDR3 DNA: TGTGCCAGCAGCTCCCCGCGGGGTCCCCGGGGAGCTTTCTTT. Encoded protein: CASSSPRGPRGAFF.

The V gene is TRBV7-9, the J gene TRBJ2-1, with D perhaps TRBD1 (6 bases). Trimming took off 1 base at V and 7 bases at J, with 14 bases between the two ends. Germline V gene lookup returns CDR1 SEHNR and CDR2 FQNEAQ (reference sequence). This CDR3 spans 15 amino acids. DNA of the CDR3: TGTGCCAGCAGCTTAGTACAGGGCCCTAGAAATGAGCAGTTCTTC. Amino acid sequence: CASSLVQGPRNEQFF.

This clone was observed a handful of times. The gene calls are TRBV21-1 and TRBJ2-1; the table's TRBD2 call for D was not verified on the DNA. TRBV21-1 represents a pseudogene. The CDR3 consists of 13 residues. This chain's CDR3 is CASSPIAAHEQFF. CDR3 sequence (DNA): TGTGCCAGCAGCCCTATAGCGGCCCATGAGCAGTTCTTC.

V is TRBV16 and J is TRBJ1-2; the D gene is possibly TRBD1 (6 bases). V was clipped by 2 bases and J by 5 bases, with 15 bases between them. The germline CDR1 and CDR2 sequences are KGHSY and FQNENV. The CDR3 has 15 residues. CDR3 coding DNA: TGTGCCAGCAGCCAACCCGGGACATCCTATTATGGCTACACCTTC. Residues: CASSQPGTSYYGYTF.

This clone was counted once. The rearrangement uses TRBV12-3 or TRBV12-4 and TRBJ1-2, with no clear D. CDR3 length equals 13 residues. The V gene lost 6 bases and the J gene lost 4 bases, with 12 bases spanning the gap. The CDR3 is CASRPTLSYGYTF. CDR3 bases: TGTGCCAGCAGACCGACACTCTCCTATGGCTACACCTTC.

CDR3 DNA sequence: TGTGCCAGCAGCGTAATAAGCAATCAGCCCCAGCATTTT. Protein sequence: CASSVISNQPQHF. The chain employs TRBV7-2 and TRBJ1-5, with unresolved D. V lost 5 bases and J lost 1, with 6 bases in between. CDR1 and CDR2 from the germline V gene are SGHTA and FQGNSA. The CDR3 runs 13 residues.

The chain has TRBV6-6 and TRBJ2-5, with D maybe TRBD2 (6 bases). Germline V gene lookup returns CDR1 MNHNY and CDR2 SVGAGI (reference sequence). Trimming removed 2 bases from V and 1 base from J, with 8 bases in between. The CDR3 contains 14 residues. The CDR3 is CASSYAGIQETQYF. In nucleotides, the CDR3 is TGTGCCAGCAGTTACGCGGGAATCCAAGAGACCCAGTACTTC.

J is TRBJ1-5 and V is TRBV6-6, with no clear D. This CDR3 has 12 amino acids. The germline V gene encodes CDR1 MNHNY and CDR2 SVGAGI (reference sequence). The V end was cut by 8 bases, the J end by 7 bases, with 12 bases between. The CDR3 loop reads CASGPTSQPQHF. The CDR3 DNA reads as TGTGCCAGCGGGCCCACGAGCCAGCCCCAGCATTTT.

This chain joins TRBV18 and TRBJ1-1; no clear D gene. V lost 3 bases to trimming and J lost 5 bases, with 16 bases between them. Germline V gene sequence: CDR1 KGHSH, CDR2 LQKENI. The CDR3 runs to 15 residues. DNA of the CDR3: TGTGCCAGCTCACCCCCCCATGAGGGAGGGACTGAAGCTTTCTTT. Translation: CASSPPHEGGTEAFF.

The chain joins TRBV4-3 to TRBJ1-2; possibly TRBD1 for D (5 bases). Looked up from germline, CDR1 is LGHNA and CDR2 is YSLEER. V was shortened by 0 bases and J by 8 bases, with 10 bases between the two germline ends. The length of the CDR3 is 13 residues. CDR3 region: CASSQDAGWGYTF. CDR3 DNA: TGCGCCAGCAGCCAAGACGCAGGGTGGGGCTACACCTTC.